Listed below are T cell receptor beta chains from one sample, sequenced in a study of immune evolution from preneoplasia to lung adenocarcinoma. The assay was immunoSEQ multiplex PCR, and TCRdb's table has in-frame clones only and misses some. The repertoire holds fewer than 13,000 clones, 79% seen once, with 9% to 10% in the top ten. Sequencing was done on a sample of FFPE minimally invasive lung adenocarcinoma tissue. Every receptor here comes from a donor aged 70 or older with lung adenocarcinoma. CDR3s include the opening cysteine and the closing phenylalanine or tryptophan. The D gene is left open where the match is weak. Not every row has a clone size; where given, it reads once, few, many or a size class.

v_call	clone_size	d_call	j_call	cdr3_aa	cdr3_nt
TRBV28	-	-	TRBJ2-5	CASSLPTNRQETQYF	TGTGCCAGCAGTTTACCTACAAACAGGCAAGAGACCCAGTACTTC
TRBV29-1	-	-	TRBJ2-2	CSVGLVNTGELFF	TGCAGCGTTGGGTTGGTGAACACCGGGGAGCTGTTTTTT
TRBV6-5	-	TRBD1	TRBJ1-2	CASSYSGTGGYGYTF	TGTGCCAGCAGTTACTCGGGAACAGGGGGCTATGGCTACACCTTC
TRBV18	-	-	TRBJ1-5	CASSPAGASNQPQHF	TGTGCCAGCTCACCGGCTGGGGCGAGCAATCAGCCCCAGCATTTT
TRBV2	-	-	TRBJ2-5	CASRVLQETQYF	TGTGCCAGCAGGGTGCTTCAAGAGACCCAGTACTTC
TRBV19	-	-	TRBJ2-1	CASSISGGKQFF	TGTGCCAGTAGTATCTCGGGCGGGAAGCAGTTCTTC
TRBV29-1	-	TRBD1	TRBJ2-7	CSVAGGQAIYEQYF	TGCAGCGTTGCCGGGGGACAGGCCATCTACGAGCAGTACTTC
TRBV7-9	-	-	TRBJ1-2	CASSLAMGANYGYTF	TGTGCCAGCAGCTTAGCGATGGGAGCTAACTATGGCTACACCTTC
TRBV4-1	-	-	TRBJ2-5	CASSQYPPGQAETQYF	TGCGCCAGCAGCCAATACCCCCCGGGACAAGCGGAGACCCAGTACTTC
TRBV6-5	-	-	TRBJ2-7	CASSYSGASSYEQYF	TGCGCCAGCAGTTACTCTGGGGCTTCCTCCTACGAGCAGTACTTC
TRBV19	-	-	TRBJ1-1	CASSIDLENTEAFF	TGTGCCAGTAGTATAGATCTGGAAAACACTGAAGCTTTCTTT
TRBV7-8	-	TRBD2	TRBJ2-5	CASSLAGGVYQETQYF	TGTGCCAGCAGCTTAGCGGGAGGGGTTTACCAAGAGACCCAGTACTTC
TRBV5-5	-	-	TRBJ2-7	CASSFEAHYEQYF	TGTGCCAGCAGCTTTGAGGCCCACTACGAGCAGTACTTC
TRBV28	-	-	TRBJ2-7	CASGGTGWWDEQYF	TGTGCCAGCGGGGGGACTGGATGGTGGGACGAGCAGTACTTC
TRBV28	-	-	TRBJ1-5	CASKRDNYQPQHF	TGTGCCAGCAAAAGGGACAACTATCAGCCCCAGCATTTT
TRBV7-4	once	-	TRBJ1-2	CASSVRGDGGYGYTF	TGTGCCAGCAGCGTCAGGGGCGACGGGGGCTATGGCTACACCTTC